This entry describes one T cell receptor (beta chain). The antigen is unknown. Mismatch with germline at one junction end may stem from a read error. This sample was taken from a study of response to subunit inactivated influenza vaccine. Notes on the study in general: The study's authors posited that every seasonal influenza vaccination enlists few new T cells.

TCRdb reprocessed the RT-PCR reads with MiXCR, giving one entry per CDR3 protein. The table shows around 250,000 distinct CDR3 sequences, with 9.5% to 15% occurring only once. The germline V gene has CDR1 LNHNV and CDR2 YYDKDF (reference sequence). The CDR3 runs 14 residues. Sequenced here: non-naive T cells sorted from PBMCs, sampled 14 to 15 days before vaccination. This sequence originates from a man in his fifties who received an inactivated influenza vaccine. The chain is built from TRBV15 and TRBJ2-7; D is ambiguous. This chain's CDR3 is CATSREGFSERQHF. The CDR3 bases are TGTGCCACCAGCAGAGAAGGATTTAGTGAGAGGCAGCACTTC.